This T cell receptor (beta chain) was documented in a study of glioma-infiltrating T cells. TCR alpha and beta CDR3 regions were amplified from RNA using iRepertoire nested multiplex PCR. MiXCR, run by TCRdb on the multiplex PCR reads, gives a single entry per CDR3 protein. This repertoire shows fewer than 250,000 distinct CDR3 sequences, approximately 30% found once; its top ten account for just over 20%. Germline V gene sequence: CDR1 SEHNR, CDR2 FQNEAQ (reference sequence). V lost 5 bases to trimming and J lost 1 base; unmatched junction nucleotides: 8. The CDR3 extends over 15 amino acids. This clonotype was picked up a small number of times.

V is TRBV7-9 and J is TRBJ2-7; 7 nucleotides line up with TRBD2. The sequenced sample was glioma tissue, nonneoplastic brain tissue, or PBMCs (not recorded which). This TCR was sampled from a human donor with low-grade glioma or glioblastoma, undergoing nonglioma brain surgery, or in good health (not recorded which). CDR3 sequence reads: CASSLGLGASYEQYF. CDR3 nucleotides: TGTGCCAGCAGCCTCGGACTAGGGGCGTCCTACGAGCAGTACTTC.